This T cell receptor beta chain was retrieved from a study of T cells in women clearing cervical HPV infection. Repertoires were generated with immunoSEQ multiplex PCR, while TCRdb's copy carries only in-frame clones and drops some. In total, the table holds around 22,000 clones. Points on this clone: The read terminates 3 residues ahead of where the CDR3 ends, so the germline J gene completes it.

Germline CDR1 KGHSH, CDR2 LQKENI. The CDR3 sequence is 15 residues long. This chain connects TRBV18 to TRBJ2-3, with D maybe TRBD1 (6 bases). The receptor was isolated from a woman between 18 and 75 years old with a cervical HPV16 infection that either progressed to CIN3+ or cleared (not recorded which). Sequenced material: blood buffy coat. The CDR3 bases that were read are TGTGCCAGCTCACCAGAGGACAGAGTACAAGAGACG. Amino acids: CASSPEDRVQET. The complete CDR3 reads CASSPEDRVQETQYF.